This TCR beta chain was documented in a study of blood T cells in healthy people across ages. A J-beta primer mix and a sample-barcoded 5' primer were used in a second PCR of roughly 6 to 12 cycles. TCRdb re-derived calls from the 5' RACE reads in MiXCR, one entry per CDR3 protein. The table shows roughly 1,000,000 distinct CDR3 sequences, with roughly a quarter occurring only once. This clonotype was recorded a few times. The antigen remains unidentified. Study-level results: Unsorted PBMCs prevented conclusive naive versus antigen-experienced comparison.

V gave up 3 bases and J gave up 5 bases, with 14 bases separating them. This CDR3 has 14 residues. CDR1 is SGDLS and CDR2 is YYNGEE in the germline V gene. This sample was shared with a second study, whose subject was T cells of mothers and their children.

This TCR was sampled from a girl aged 2 to 10 in good health. The rearrangement uses TRBV9 and TRBJ2-5; perhaps TRBD2 as D (6 bases). Specimen: blood. The CDR3 sequence is CASSAPNGGETQYF. In DNA, the CDR3 is TGTGCCAGCAGCGCCCCAAATGGGGGGGAGACCCAGTACTTC.